This is a list of T cell receptor beta chains from one sample in a study of T cell responses to AZD1222 COVID-19 vaccine. The repertoire was sequenced with immunoSEQ multiplex PCR; TCRdb's copy has only in-frame clones and lacks some. The sample lists 100,000 to 150,000 clones, roughly 88% occurring once. The sequenced sample was peripheral blood, obtained 28 days after the second AZD1222 dose. These receptors all stem from an adult who received the AZD1222 COVID-19 vaccine. Both conserved end residues are part of each CDR3. Fields, in order: J gene, D gene, clone size, V gene, CDR3 protein, CDR3 DNA. D genes are given only for firm matches. Clone size is stated in some rows and not others, as once, few, many or a class when expanded.

J gene: TRBJ1-3
D gene: NA
clone size: NA
V gene: TRBV4-2
CDR3 protein: CASSQDREGNTIYF
CDR3 DNA: TGTGCCAGCAGCCAAGACAGGGAGGGAAACACCATATATTTT

J gene: TRBJ1-5
D gene: NA
clone size: once
V gene: TRBV29-1
CDR3 protein: CSVAGGIGQPQHF
CDR3 DNA: TGCAGCGTTGCTGGGGGGATTGGTCAGCCCCAGCATTTT

J gene: TRBJ2-2
D gene: NA
clone size: NA
V gene: TRBV27
CDR3 protein: CASSPTRDGRRFTRRRTGELFF
CDR3 DNA: TGTGCCAGCAGTCCCACCCGGGACGGACGTCGTTTCACCCGTAGACGGACCGGGGAGCTGTTTTTT

J gene: TRBJ1-5
D gene: TRBD1
clone size: NA
V gene: TRBV6-5
CDR3 protein: CASRGQGNNQPQHF
CDR3 DNA: TGTGCCAGCAGGGGACAGGGAAACAATCAGCCCCAGCATTTT

J gene: TRBJ1-1
D gene: NA
clone size: NA
V gene: TRBV11-2
CDR3 protein: CASSLDAGPNTEAFF
CDR3 DNA: TGTGCCAGCAGCTTAGATGCGGGACCCAACACTGAAGCTTTCTTT

J gene: TRBJ2-5
D gene: NA
clone size: NA
V gene: TRBV27
CDR3 protein: CASSLGGATWETQYF
CDR3 DNA: TGTGCCAGCAGTTTAGGTGGGGCTACGTGGGAGACCCAGTACTTC

J gene: TRBJ1-6
D gene: NA
clone size: NA
V gene: TRBV30
CDR3 protein: CAWSKNSPLHF
CDR3 DNA: TGTGCCTGGAGTAAGAATTCACCCCTCCACTTT

J gene: TRBJ2-7
D gene: NA
clone size: NA
V gene: TRBV2
CDR3 protein: CASSERREQYF
CDR3 DNA: TGTGCCAGCAGTGAAAGAAGGGAGCAGTACTTC

J gene: TRBJ1-2
D gene: TRBD1
clone size: NA
V gene: TRBV9
CDR3 protein: CASSRRQGRGYTF
CDR3 DNA: TGTGCCAGCAGCAGGCGACAGGGACGGGGCTACACCTTC

J gene: TRBJ2-1
D gene: NA
clone size: NA
V gene: TRBV5-1
CDR3 protein: CASSPADPGGWYEQFF
CDR3 DNA: TGCGCCAGCAGCCCGGCGGACCCCGGGGGCTGGTATGAGCAGTTCTTC

J gene: TRBJ2-3
D gene: NA
clone size: NA
V gene: TRBV9
CDR3 protein: CASSATQGGTDTQYF
CDR3 DNA: TGTGCCAGCAGCGCCACCCAGGGCGGAACAGATACGCAGTATTTT

J gene: TRBJ1-1
D gene: NA
clone size: NA
V gene: TRBV9
CDR3 protein: CASSQAGYTEAFF
CDR3 DNA: TGTGCCAGCAGCCAGGCAGGGTACACTGAAGCTTTCTTT

J gene: TRBJ2-7
D gene: NA
clone size: NA
V gene: TRBV7-6
CDR3 protein: CASSLSGLDEQYF
CDR3 DNA: TGTGCCAGCAGCTTATCTGGTCTGGACGAGCAGTACTTC

J gene: TRBJ1-5
D gene: NA
clone size: NA
V gene: TRBV18
CDR3 protein: CASSPATTNQPQHF
CDR3 DNA: TGTGCCAGCTCACCGGCCACCACGAATCAGCCCCAGCATTTT

J gene: TRBJ2-1
D gene: NA
clone size: NA
V gene: TRBV10-3
CDR3 protein: CAIKGAGPNEQFF
CDR3 DNA: TGTGCCATCAAAGGGGCGGGCCCTAATGAGCAGTTCTTC

J gene: TRBJ1-2
D gene: NA
clone size: once
V gene: TRBV15
CDR3 protein: CATSSRTAQGYTF
CDR3 DNA: TGTGCCACCAGCAGTCGGACAGCTCAAGGCTACACCTTC

J gene: TRBJ1-2
D gene: NA
clone size: once
V gene: TRBV20-1
CDR3 protein: CSARLARVDNF
CDR3 DNA: TGCAGTGCCCGACTAGCACGGGTCGACAACTTC

J gene: TRBJ1-1
D gene: NA
clone size: NA
V gene: TRBV6-5
CDR3 protein: CASSTRNTEAFF
CDR3 DNA: TGTGCCAGCAGTACTCGGAACACTGAAGCTTTCTTT

J gene: TRBJ2-1
D gene: NA
clone size: once
V gene: TRBV5-1
CDR3 protein: CASSGNEQFF
CDR3 DNA: TGCGCCAGCAGCGGGAATGAGCAGTTCTTC

J gene: TRBJ1-1
D gene: NA
clone size: NA
V gene: TRBV6-6
CDR3 protein: CASTPRFGGGTEAFF
CDR3 DNA: TGTGCCAGCACACCAAGGTTCGGGGGAGGAACTGAAGCTTTCTTT

J gene: TRBJ2-7
D gene: TRBD2
clone size: NA
V gene: TRBV19
CDR3 protein: CASSMVVGGTSYEQYF
CDR3 DNA: TGTGCCAGTAGTATGGTGGTGGGGGGGACCTCCTACGAGCAGTACTTC

J gene: TRBJ2-5
D gene: NA
clone size: NA
V gene: TRBV21-1
CDR3 protein: CASSKSGPRTQYF
CDR3 DNA: TGTGCCAGCAGCAAATCGGGCCCGAGGACCCAGTACTTC

J gene: TRBJ1-3
D gene: TRBD1
clone size: NA
V gene: TRBV27
CDR3 protein: CASSLQGASGNTIYF
CDR3 DNA: TGTGCCAGCAGCTTACAGGGGGCATCGGGAAACACCATATATTTT

J gene: TRBJ2-3
D gene: NA
clone size: NA
V gene: TRBV5-8
CDR3 protein: CASSLVPMSTDTQYF
CDR3 DNA: TGTGCCAGCAGCTTGGTCCCCATGAGCACAGATACGCAGTATTTT

J gene: TRBJ1-2
D gene: TRBD1
clone size: NA
V gene: TRBV6-1
CDR3 protein: CASSADRYAVNYGYTF
CDR3 DNA: TGTGCCAGCAGTGCGGACAGGTATGCGGTGAACTATGGCTACACCTTC

J gene: TRBJ2-1
D gene: TRBD2
clone size: NA
V gene: TRBV7-9
CDR3 protein: CASSLLVAGVRNEQFF
CDR3 DNA: TGTGCCAGCAGCTTACTAGTTGCGGGAGTCCGTAATGAGCAGTTCTTC

J gene: TRBJ1-6
D gene: NA
clone size: NA
V gene: TRBV5-4
CDR3 protein: CASRTELPGPLHF
CDR3 DNA: TGTGCCAGCAGGACAGAATTACCGGGACCCCTCCACTTT

J gene: TRBJ2-2
D gene: NA
clone size: NA
V gene: TRBV5-1
CDR3 protein: CASSLVGGDPTGELFF
CDR3 DNA: TGCGCCAGCAGCTTGGTCGGGGGAGACCCCACCGGGGAGCTGTTTTTT

J gene: TRBJ2-7
D gene: TRBD2
clone size: NA
V gene: TRBV3-1/TRBV3-2
CDR3 protein: CASSRQRTSGSRTYEQYF
CDR3 DNA: TGTGCCAGCAGCCGCCAAAGGACTAGCGGGTCGCGTACCTACGAGCAGTACTTC

J gene: TRBJ1-3
D gene: TRBD1
clone size: NA
V gene: TRBV7-9
CDR3 protein: CASSSLSGTGKNTIYF
CDR3 DNA: TGTGCCAGCAGCTCGTTATCCGGGACAGGGAAAAACACCATATATTTT

J gene: TRBJ1-2
D gene: NA
clone size: NA
V gene: TRBV10-3
CDR3 protein: CAISEQGRDGYTF
CDR3 DNA: TGTGCCATCAGTGAGCAGGGAAGGGATGGCTACACCTTC

J gene: TRBJ2-1
D gene: NA
clone size: NA
V gene: TRBV11-3
CDR3 protein: CASSFSSPNEQFF
CDR3 DNA: TGTGCCAGCAGCTTTTCGTCCCCCAATGAGCAGTTCTTC

J gene: TRBJ1-6
D gene: TRBD1
clone size: NA
V gene: TRBV9
CDR3 protein: CASSVDDRGFSPLHF
CDR3 DNA: TGTGCCAGCAGCGTAGATGACAGGGGGTTTTCACCCCTCCACTTT

J gene: TRBJ2-7
D gene: TRBD2
clone size: NA
V gene: TRBV9
CDR3 protein: CASSVDSGEYSYEQYF
CDR3 DNA: TGTGCCAGCAGCGTAGATAGCGGGGAGTACTCCTACGAGCAGTACTTC

J gene: TRBJ1-2
D gene: NA
clone size: NA
V gene: TRBV27
CDR3 protein: CASSVSPGDGYTF
CDR3 DNA: TGTGCCAGCAGTGTCTCTCCAGGGGACGGCTACACCTTC

J gene: TRBJ1-4
D gene: NA
clone size: NA
V gene: TRBV6-5
CDR3 protein: CASSYPREKLFF
CDR3 DNA: TGTGCCAGCAGTTATCCGCGGGAAAAACTGTTTTTT

J gene: TRBJ2-1
D gene: NA
clone size: NA
V gene: TRBV5-4
CDR3 protein: CASSFYNEQFF
CDR3 DNA: TGTGCCAGCAGCTTTTACAATGAGCAGTTCTTC

J gene: TRBJ2-1
D gene: TRBD2
clone size: NA
V gene: TRBV19
CDR3 protein: CASSPLAGVRNEQFF
CDR3 DNA: TGTGCCAGTAGCCCTCTCGCGGGGGTAAGGAATGAGCAGTTCTTC

J gene: TRBJ2-7
D gene: TRBD1
clone size: NA
V gene: TRBV5-4
CDR3 protein: CASSIQGIGSEQYF
CDR3 DNA: TGTGCCAGCAGCATACAGGGGATAGGCTCCGAGCAGTACTTC

J gene: TRBJ2-2
D gene: NA
clone size: NA
V gene: TRBV2
CDR3 protein: CASSLQGRRTAGELFF
CDR3 DNA: TGTGCCAGCAGTCTACAGGGGAGGCGGACTGCCGGGGAGCTGTTTTTT

J gene: TRBJ2-1
D gene: NA
clone size: NA
V gene: TRBV7-3
CDR3 protein: CASSPGQPVYNEQFF
CDR3 DNA: TGTGCCAGCAGCCCAGGCCAGCCTGTATACAATGAGCAGTTCTTC

J gene: TRBJ1-4
D gene: NA
clone size: NA
V gene: TRBV30
CDR3 protein: CAWSFKLTNEKLFF
CDR3 DNA: TGTGCCTGGAGTTTTAAGTTAACTAATGAAAAACTGTTTTTT

J gene: TRBJ2-2
D gene: NA
clone size: NA
V gene: TRBV6-5
CDR3 protein: CASRPRVWNTGELFF
CDR3 DNA: TGTGCCAGCAGACCCCGGGTTTGGAACACCGGGGAGCTGTTTTTT

J gene: TRBJ1-6
D gene: TRBD1
clone size: NA
V gene: TRBV18
CDR3 protein: CASSRQGLGPLHF
CDR3 DNA: TGTGCCAGCTCGCGACAGGGCCTCGGACCCCTCCACTTT

J gene: TRBJ1-1
D gene: NA
clone size: NA
V gene: TRBV4-2
CDR3 protein: CASSQDSEAFF
CDR3 DNA: TGTGCCAGCAGCCAAGATTCTGAAGCTTTCTTT

J gene: TRBJ2-7
D gene: NA
clone size: NA
V gene: TRBV29-1
CDR3 protein: CSVVVWTVGPEYF
CDR3 DNA: TGCAGCGTTGTGGTCTGGACAGTGGGGCCCGAGTACTTC

J gene: TRBJ1-1
D gene: NA
clone size: NA
V gene: TRBV3-1/TRBV3-2
CDR3 protein: CASSQEDSEAFF
CDR3 DNA: TGTGCCAGCAGCCAAGAAGACAGCGAAGCTTTCTTT